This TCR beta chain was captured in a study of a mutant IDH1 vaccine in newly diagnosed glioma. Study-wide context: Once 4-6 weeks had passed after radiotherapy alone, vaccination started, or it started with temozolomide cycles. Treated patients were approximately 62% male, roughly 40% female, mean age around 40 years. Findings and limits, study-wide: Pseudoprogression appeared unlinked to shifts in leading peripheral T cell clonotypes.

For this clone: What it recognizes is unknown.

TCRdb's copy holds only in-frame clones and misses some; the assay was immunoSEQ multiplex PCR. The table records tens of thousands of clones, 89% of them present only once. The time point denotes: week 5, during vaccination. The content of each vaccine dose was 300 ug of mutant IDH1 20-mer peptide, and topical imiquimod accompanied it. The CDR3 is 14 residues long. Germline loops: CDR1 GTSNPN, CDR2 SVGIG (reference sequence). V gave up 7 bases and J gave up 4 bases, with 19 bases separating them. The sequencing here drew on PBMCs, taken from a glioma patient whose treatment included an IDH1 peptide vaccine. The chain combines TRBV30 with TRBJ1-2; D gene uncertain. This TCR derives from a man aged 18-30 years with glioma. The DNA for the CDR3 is TGTGCCTACCATCGGGGTCTCCAAGGCTATGGCTACACCTTC. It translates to CAYHRGLQGYGYTF.